The 19 T cell receptor beta chains listed next were all sequenced from one sample in a study of identical twins. TCRdb used MiXCR to reprocess the 5' RACE reads, holding one entry per CDR3 protein. In the table there are some 1,700,000 distinct CDR3 sequences, around 29% of which are singletons. The sample comprised cord blood. The source of these receptors is a newborn girl in good health.

This clonotype was detected only a few times. This chain uses TRBV2 with TRBJ2-3, with 11 bases that match TRBD2. From germline, CDR1 is SNHLY and CDR2 FYNNEI. CDR3 size: 16 residues. The trim removed 7 bases at V and 2 bases at J, leaving 8 bases unmatched. CDR3: CASKNRLAGNTDTQYF. The CDR3 DNA is TGTGCCAGCAAAAATCGACTAGCGGGAAACACAGATACGCAGTATTTT. The full variable domain, its missing parts supplied by reference TRBV2 and TRBJ2-3, is EPEVTQTPSHQVTQMGQEVILRCVPISNHLYFYWYRQILGQKVEFLVSFYNNEISEKSEIFDDQFSVERPDGSNFTLKIRSTKLEDSAMYFCASKNRLAGNTDTQYFGPGTRLTVL.

The chain recombines TRBV10-3 with TRBJ2-7, with 7 bases lining up with TRBD2. CDR3 size: 13 residues. With 6 bases clipped from V and 0 bases from J, the junction kept 2 bases outside the gene matches. Germline V gives CDR1 ENHRY, CDR2 SYGVKD. Written as DNA, the CDR3 is TGTGCCATCAGGCGGGGGATCTCCTACGAGCAGTACTTC. Translation: CAIRRGISYEQYF.

V is TRBV25-1 and J is TRBJ1-1; D may be TRBD1 (5 bases). V lost 8 bases to trimming and J lost 0 bases, with 13 bases between them. The CDR3 is 14 amino acids. The germline V gene has CDR1 MGHDK and CDR2 SYGVNS. The CDR3 bases are TGTGCCAGCGGAAAAGAGGGACTGAACACTGAAGCTTTCTTT. Its protein product is CASGKEGLNTEAFF.

To note about this clonotype: Given a much more abundant clone one base away, this may be a read error. The J gene is TRBJ1-2, the V gene TRBV29-1, with D perhaps TRBD1 (6 bases). CDR3 length: 13 amino acids. The V end lost 7 bases, the J end lost 4 bases, and 16 bases lay between the germline ends. Per the germline V gene, CDR1 is SQVTM and CDR2 is ANQGSEA. CDR3 in DNA: TGCAGCGCCCTGGCAGGGGCGAGCTATGGCTACACCTTC. Encoded protein: CSALAGASYGYTF.

V gene TRBV28 combines with J gene TRBJ1-2, with D possibly matching TRBD1 (6 bases). This CDR3 contains 14 residues. CDR1 and CDR2 from the germline V gene are MDHEN and SYDVKM. V lost 5 bases, J lost 5 bases, and 15 bases lay in between. CDR3 nucleotide sequence: TGTGCCAGCAGTAATTACCGGGACATATATGGCTACACCTTC. Encoded protein: CASSNYRDIYGYTF.

The chain is built from TRBV18 and TRBJ1-5; D unresolved. Germline V lookup: CDR1 KGHSH, CDR2 LQKENI. V was clipped by 1 base and J by 1 base, with 11 bases between them. The length of the CDR3 is 16 residues. Here the CDR3 DNA reads TGTGCCAGCTCACCACGAGGCTTCGGAAGCAATCAGCCCCAGCATTTT. Protein product: CASSPRGFGSNQPQHF. Supplemented by reference TRBV18 and TRBJ1-5, the full variable domain reads NAGVMQNPRHLVRRRGQEARLRCSPMKGHSHVYWYRQLPEEGLKFMVYLQKENIIDESGMPKERFSAEFPKEGPSILRIQQVVRGDSAAYFCASSPRGFGSNQPQHFGDGTRLSIL.

The V and J genes are TRBV2 and TRBJ1-6; 8 bases are a match to TRBD1. This CDR3 has 15 amino acids. Germline CDR1 SNHLY, CDR2 FYNNEI. The trim removed 5 bases at V and 6 bases at J, leaving 6 bases unmatched. CDR3 sequence (DNA): TGTGCCAGCAGTCGGGACAGGAAGGGTAATTCACCCCTCCACTTT. This codes for CASSRDRKGNSPLHF.

This clonotype was seen once. At one of its ends the junction is not consistent with the germline gene, which may arise from a read error. The J gene is TRBJ2-5, the V gene TRBV11-2, with D unclear. CDR1 and CDR2 (germline): SGHAT, FQNNGV. This CDR3 is 13 amino acids long. CDR3: CASSVDLKGAQYF. The CDR3 DNA is TGTGCCAGCAGCGTAGATCTAAAGGGCGCCCAGTACTTC.

At least ten counts were recorded for this clonotype. At one boundary the junction diverges from the germline segment, which might be a read error. This rearrangement joins TRBV10-2 to TRBJ2-5; D unresolved. The CDR3 is 12 residues long. The V gene's germline CDR1 is WSHSY and CDR2 SAAADI. CDR3 coding DNA: TGTGCCAGCAGTGAAAACCAAGAGACCCAGTACTTC. This codes for CASSENQETQYF.

The rearrangement links TRBV20-1 to TRBJ2-3; TRBD1 is a possible D gene (6 bases). Germline V gene sequence: CDR1 DFQATT, CDR2 SNEGSKA (reference sequence). This CDR3 is 11 amino acids long. CDR3 nucleotide sequence: TGCAGGGGGGCAAACACAGATACGCAGTATTTT. This sequence encodes CRGANTDTQYF.

The V gene is TRBV6-2 or TRBV6-3, the J gene TRBJ1-2, with a possible D match to TRBD1 (6 bases). CDR1 and CDR2 (germline): MNHEY, SVGEGT. V lost 4 bases, J lost 4 bases, and 10 bases lay in between. The CDR3 totals 13 residues. The CDR3 nucleotides are TGTGCCAGCAGTTTCGGACAGATCTATGGCTACACCTTC. Amino acids: CASSFGQIYGYTF.

This chain links TRBV7-2 with TRBJ2-7; a weak D match, TRBD1 (6 bases). The J call could be wrong; TRBJ2-4 is a better fit for the DNA end. CDR1 and CDR2 (germline): SGHTA, FQGNSA. This CDR3 comprises 13 residues. The CDR3 nucleotides are TGTGCCAGCAGCCTAGGGGGATGGGACATTCAGTACTTC. It translates to CASSLGGWDIQYF.

The chain combines TRBV20-1 with TRBJ2-1; 14 positions agree with TRBD2. The junction had 5 bases not matched to a gene; V was cut back by 6 bases and J by 1 base. The CDR3 consists of 16 residues. CDR1 is DFQATT, CDR2 SNEGSKA, per germline (reference sequence). CDR3 bases: TGCAGTGCCCCCGGGACTAGCGGGAGATCCTACAATGAGCAGTTCTTC. This sequence encodes CSAPGTSGRSYNEQFF.

The sample holds a few counts of this clonotype. V gene TRBV5-1 combines with J gene TRBJ2-5; D ambiguous. CDR1 and CDR2 from the germline V gene are SGHRS and YFSETQ. V dropped 1 base and J dropped 2 bases, with 9 bases sitting between them. This CDR3 is built from 14 residues. CDR3 protein: CASSLWLDQETQYF. The CDR3, as DNA: TGCGCCAGCAGCTTGTGGCTTGATCAAGAGACCCAGTACTTC.

This clonotype was recorded a few times. The chain links TRBV27 to TRBJ1-6, with TRBD1 as a possible D gene (6 bases). This CDR3 region has 16 residues. Between the trimmed V and J ends, which lost 2 bases and 5 bases, there was a span of 13 bases. From germline, CDR1 is MNHEY and CDR2 SMNVEV (reference sequence). CDR3 DNA sequence: TGTGCCAGCAGTTTAACAAAACAGGGCAATAATTCACCCCTCCACTTT. Amino acid sequence: CASSLTKQGNNSPLHF.

The V gene is TRBV2, the J gene TRBJ2-3; no firm D call. Germline V gene data show CDR1 as SNHLY and CDR2 as FYNNEI. Trimming shortened V by 7 bases and J by 4 bases, and 18 bases separated the two germline ends. The CDR3 has 15 amino acids. The CDR3 spells CASIRVPDDSDTQYF. CDR3 DNA sequence: TGTGCCAGCATCCGAGTACCGGACGACTCAGATACGCAGTATTTT.

Comment on this clonotype: One junction end disagrees with the germline gene, perhaps due to a read error. This chain connects TRBV20-1 to TRBJ2-7; D is perhaps TRBD1 (6 bases). The CDR3 consists of 11 residues. CDR1 is DFQATT, CDR2 SNEGSKA, per germline (reference sequence). The CDR3 DNA sequence: TGCAGTGCTGCACAGGGCGACGAGCAGGACTTC. Translating gives CSAAQGDEQDF.

About this clonotype: The junction and the germline gene differ at one end; a read error may be behind it. The chain links TRBV15 to TRBJ1-4; TRBD1 aligns across 8 bases. This CDR3 is 16 amino acids long. CDR1 and CDR2 from the germline V gene are LNHNV and YYDKDF (reference sequence). Written as DNA, the CDR3 is TGTGCCACCAGCAGAGAACGGACAGGGAGAGGTGAAAAACCGTTTTTT. It is translated as CATSRERTGRGEKPFF. The whole variable domain, filled in from reference TRBV15 and TRBJ1-4, reads DAMVIQNPRYQVTQFGKPVTLSCSQTLNHNVMYWYQQKSSQAPKLLFHYYDKDFNNEADTPDNFQSRRPNTSFCFLDIRSPGLGDTAMYLCATSRERTGRGEKPFFGSGTQLSVL.

In this sample, this clonotype turned up once. The chain carries TRBV20-1 and TRBJ1-2, with D hard to call. The CDR3 is 12 amino acids. The V gene's germline CDR1 is DFQATT and CDR2 SNEGSKA (reference sequence). Trimming removed 6 bases from V and 2 bases from J, with 10 bases in between. The chain's CDR3 is CSATEPNYGYTF. CDR3 bases: TGCAGTGCGACGGAGCCAAACTATGGCTACACCTTC.